Following are 11 T cell receptor beta chains from one sample sequenced in a study of T cell responses to AZD1222 COVID-19 vaccine. Sequencing was performed with immunoSEQ multiplex PCR; in TCRdb, only in-frame clones are kept and a portion is missing. The top ten hold around 4.4% of the sample, which has about 160,000 clones, more than 75% seen once. The sequences come from peripheral blood, collected 28 days after the second AZD1222 dose. The origin of the receptors is an adult who received the AZD1222 COVID-19 vaccine.

V usage is TRBV6-2 or TRBV6-3 and J usage is TRBJ1-1, with 9 bases aligning to TRBD1. Germline CDR1 and CDR2: MNHEY and SVGEGT. The CDR3 is made up of 16 amino acids. V was pared by 5 bases and J by 1 base, with 8 bases of the junction left unmatched. CDR3 nucleotides: TGTGCCAGCAGTAGGATAAGGACAGGGGCGAACACTGAAGCTTTCTTT. Translating it yields CASSRIRTGANTEAFF.

The V call is TRBV7-2, the J call TRBJ2-2, with 8 bases fitting TRBD1. The trim removed 1 base at V and 5 bases at J, leaving 6 bases unmatched. CDR1 and CDR2 from the germline V gene are SGHTA and FQGNSA. This CDR3 is built from 16 residues. CDR3 nucleotides: TGTGCCAGCAGCTTAGTAGGGGACAGGCTTACCGGGGAGCTGTTTTTT. This codes for CASSLVGDRLTGELFF.

This chain uses TRBV5-6 with TRBJ2-6; no clear D gene. Germline CDR1 reads SGHDT; CDR2 reads YYEEEE. V was shortened by 1 base and J by 0 bases, with 2 bases between the two germline ends. This CDR3 contains 14 residues. The CDR3 bases are TGTGCCAGCAGCTTGAGCTCTGGGGCCAACGTCCTGACTTTC. Protein: CASSLSSGANVLTF.

The CDR3 spells CASSQPEGIYGYTF. CDR3 DNA sequence: TGTGCCAGCAGCCAGCCAGAGGGGATATATGGCTACACCTTC. This chain connects TRBV4-2 to TRBJ1-2, with a weak D call TRBD1 (5 bases). The V end lost 3 bases, the J end lost 5 bases, and 13 bases lay between the germline ends. The CDR3 totals 14 residues. From germline, CDR1 is LGHNA and CDR2 YNFKEQ.

V and J are TRBV2 and TRBJ2-3, with 9 bases fitting TRBD2. V lost 8 bases and J lost 2; bases outside the gene matches: 11. Per germline, CDR1 SNHLY and CDR2 FYNNEI. CDR3 length: 16 amino acids. CDR3 nucleotides: TGTGCCAGCCGAAACCCTAGCGGGGAGACCACAGATACGCAGTATTTT. Translated: CASRNPSGETTDTQYF.

The chain has TRBV7-9 and TRBJ2-5; 7 bases agree with TRBD2. Germline V CDR1 and CDR2: SEHNR, FQNEAQ (reference sequence). Losses at the gene ends were 11 bases for V and 1 base for J; bases not matched to a gene: 7. CDR3 length equals 13 residues. This CDR3 is CAGGGITQETQYF. In DNA, the CDR3 is TGTGCCGGCGGGGGAATTACCCAAGAGACCCAGTACTTC.

The chain couples TRBV6-6 to TRBJ1-1, with D unclear. V was trimmed by 8 bases and J by 5 bases, leaving 6 bases between them. CDR3 length: 10 amino acids. CDR1 and CDR2 (germline): MNHNY, SVGAGI (reference sequence). CDR3 loop: CASAGTEAFF. In DNA form, the CDR3 reads TGTGCCAGCGCGGGGACTGAAGCTTTCTTT.

The chain links TRBV4-2 to TRBJ2-7; TRBD2 matches at 9 bases. The length of the CDR3 is 17 residues. The germline V gene encodes CDR1 LGHNA and CDR2 YNFKEQ. Trimming cost V 3 bases and J 7 bases; bases outside gene matches: 16. CDR3 region: CASSQEQTGTSLGEQYF. CDR3 coding DNA: TGTGCCAGCAGCCAGGAACAAACCGGGACTAGCTTGGGGGAGCAGTACTTC.

The table lists this clone with a count of one. The rearrangement links TRBV28 to TRBJ2-5; D might be TRBD1 or TRBD2, each matching 5 bases. Germline V gene lookup returns CDR1 MDHEN and CDR2 SYDVKM. The CDR3 has 15 residues. V was trimmed by 3 bases and J by 4 bases, leaving 15 bases between them. This CDR3 is CASSLGDSTAETQYF. Written as DNA, the CDR3 is TGTGCCAGCAGTTTGGGGGATTCAACCGCAGAGACCCAGTACTTC.

The chain has TRBV2 and TRBJ2-7, with no clear D. The CDR3 has 11 amino acids. The V gene's germline CDR1 is SNHLY and CDR2 FYNNEI. Trimming left V 7 bases short and J 4 bases short, with 8 bases between. The CDR3 sequence is CASTEGYEQYF. As DNA, the CDR3 is TGTGCCAGCACCGAAGGTTACGAGCAGTACTTC.

This chain links TRBV5-1 with TRBJ2-5; D unclear. CDR1 and CDR2 (germline): SGHRS, YFSETQ. Trimming took 1 base from V and 2 from J, leaving 6 bases between them. This CDR3 has 13 amino acids. The CDR3 sequence is CASSLLQQETQYF. For the CDR3, the DNA is TGCGCCAGCAGCTTGCTCCAACAAGAGACCCAGTACTTC.